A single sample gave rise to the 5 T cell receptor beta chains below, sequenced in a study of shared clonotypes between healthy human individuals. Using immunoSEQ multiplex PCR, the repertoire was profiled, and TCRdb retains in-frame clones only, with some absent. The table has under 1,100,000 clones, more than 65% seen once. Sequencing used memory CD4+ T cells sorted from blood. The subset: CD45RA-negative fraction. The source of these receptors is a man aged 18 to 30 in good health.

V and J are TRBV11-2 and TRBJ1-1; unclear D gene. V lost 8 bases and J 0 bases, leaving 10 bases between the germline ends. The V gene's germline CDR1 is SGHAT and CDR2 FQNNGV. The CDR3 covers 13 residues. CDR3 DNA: TGTGCCAGCGGGCCCGATATGAACACTGAAGCTTTCTTT. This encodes CASGPDMNTEAFF.

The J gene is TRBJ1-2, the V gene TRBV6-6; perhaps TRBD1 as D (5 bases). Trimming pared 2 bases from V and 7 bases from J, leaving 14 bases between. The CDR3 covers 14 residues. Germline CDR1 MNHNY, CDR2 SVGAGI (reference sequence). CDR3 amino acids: CASSYGSGLVGYTF. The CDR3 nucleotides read TGTGCCAGCAGTTACGGGTCAGGGTTGGTTGGCTACACCTTC.

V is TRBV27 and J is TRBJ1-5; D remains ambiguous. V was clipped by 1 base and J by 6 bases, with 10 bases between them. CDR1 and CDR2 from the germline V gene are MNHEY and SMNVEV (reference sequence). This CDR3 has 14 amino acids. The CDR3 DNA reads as TGTGCCAGCAGTTTATTCGGGTTTGGTCAGCCCCAGCATTTT. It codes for CASSLFGFGQPQHF.

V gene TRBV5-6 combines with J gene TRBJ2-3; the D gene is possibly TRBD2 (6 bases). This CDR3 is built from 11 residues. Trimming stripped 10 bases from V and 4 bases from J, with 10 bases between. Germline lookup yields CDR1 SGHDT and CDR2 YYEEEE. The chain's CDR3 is CASSGADTQYF. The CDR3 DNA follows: TGTGCCTCCTCGGGAGCAGATACGCAGTATTTT.

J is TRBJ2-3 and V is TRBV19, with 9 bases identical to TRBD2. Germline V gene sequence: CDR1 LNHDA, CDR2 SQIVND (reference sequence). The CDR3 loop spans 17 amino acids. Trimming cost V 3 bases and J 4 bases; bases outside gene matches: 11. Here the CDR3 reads CASSIGGRALVADTQYF. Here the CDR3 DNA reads TGTGCCAGTAGTATCGGCGGGAGGGCCCTCGTTGCAGATACGCAGTATTTT.